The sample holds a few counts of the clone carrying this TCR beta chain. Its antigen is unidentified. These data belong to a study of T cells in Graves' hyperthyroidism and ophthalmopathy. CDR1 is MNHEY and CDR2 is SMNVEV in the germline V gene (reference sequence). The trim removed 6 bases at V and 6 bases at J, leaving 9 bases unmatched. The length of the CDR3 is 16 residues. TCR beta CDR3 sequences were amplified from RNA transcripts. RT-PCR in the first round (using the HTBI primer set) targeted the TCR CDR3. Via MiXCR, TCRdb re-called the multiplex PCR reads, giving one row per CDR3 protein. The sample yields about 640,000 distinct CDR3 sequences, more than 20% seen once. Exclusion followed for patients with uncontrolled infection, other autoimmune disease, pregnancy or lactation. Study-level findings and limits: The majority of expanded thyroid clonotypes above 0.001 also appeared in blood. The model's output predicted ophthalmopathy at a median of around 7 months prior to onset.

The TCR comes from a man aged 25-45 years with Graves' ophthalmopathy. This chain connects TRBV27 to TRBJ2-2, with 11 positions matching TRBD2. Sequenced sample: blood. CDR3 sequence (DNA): TGTGCCAGCAGCAAAACTAGCGGGAGACTCGCCGGGGAGCTGTTTTTT. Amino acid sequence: CASSKTSGRLAGELFF.